Detailed here is one TCR beta chain. This sample is drawn from a study of blood T cell repertoires in COVID-19. Overall study: Samples taken during acute and convalescent COVID-19 were collected in the United States, Italy and Spain. T cells, B-cell-depleted T cells, or PBMCs provided the cDNA or gDNA that served as material.

Recruited during active infection, patients (from Seattle) were subsequently followed longitudinally. Original data processing: How many nucleated cells were present was estimated from reference gene primer amplification. Data came from immunoSEQ multiplex PCR; TCRdb stores just in-frame clones and leaves some out. From that table come the V and J calls and clone size; the DNA was used to work out D and trimming. This sample carries around 200,000 clones, around four fifths of them seen once, and the ten largest clones take more than 14%. V shed 5 bases and J shed 1 base, with 14 bases lying between them. This CDR3 has 16 residues. Germline V gene lookup returns CDR1 SGHTA and CDR2 FQGTGA.

Input material: peripheral blood. This chain uses TRBV7-3 with TRBJ2-2; tentative D call: TRBD1 (6 bases). This clonotype was sampled from a woman aged 70-85 years with COVID-19, enrolled during active disease. The DNA for the CDR3 is TGTGCCAGCAGCACTCCGGGACATCTGAACACCGGGGAGCTGTTTTTT. Translating gives CASSTPGHLNTGELFF.